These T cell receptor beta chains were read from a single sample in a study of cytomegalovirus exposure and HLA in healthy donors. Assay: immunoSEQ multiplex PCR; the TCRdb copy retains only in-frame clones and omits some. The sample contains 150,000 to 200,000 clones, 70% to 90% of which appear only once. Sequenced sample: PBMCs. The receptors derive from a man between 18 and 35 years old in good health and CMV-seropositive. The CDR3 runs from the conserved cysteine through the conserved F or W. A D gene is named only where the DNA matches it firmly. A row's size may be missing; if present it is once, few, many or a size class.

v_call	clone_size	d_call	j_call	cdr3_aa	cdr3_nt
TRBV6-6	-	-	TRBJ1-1	CASKREGYTEAFF	TGTGCCAGCAAAAGGGAGGGGTACACTGAAGCTTTCTTT
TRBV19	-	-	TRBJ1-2	CASAGVNYGYTF	TGTGCCAGTGCTGGAGTTAACTATGGCTACACCTTC
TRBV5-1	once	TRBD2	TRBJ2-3	CASSRGGSTDTQYF	TGCGCCAGCAGCCGGGGGGGCAGCACAGATACGCAGTATTTT
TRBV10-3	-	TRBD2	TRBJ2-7	CAITSGGGWQQYF	TGTGCCATAACTAGCGGGGGGGGTTGGCAGCAGTACTTC
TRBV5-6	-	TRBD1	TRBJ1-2	CASSEGQGINYGYTF	TGTGCCAGCAGCGAGGGACAGGGGATTAACTATGGCTACACCTTC
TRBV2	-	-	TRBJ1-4	CASKDSRDEKLFF	TGTGCCAGCAAGGACAGTCGGGATGAAAAACTGTTTTTT
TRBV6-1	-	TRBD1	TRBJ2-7	CASNPGQVSYEQYF	TGTGCCAGCAACCCGGGACAGGTCTCCTACGAGCAGTACTTC
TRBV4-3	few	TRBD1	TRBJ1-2	CASSHLRQGKNYGYTF	TGCGCCAGCAGCCACCTAAGACAGGGAAAAAACTATGGCTACACCTTC
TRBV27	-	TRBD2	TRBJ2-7	CASSLTWGGEQYF	TGTGCCAGCAGTTTGACGTGGGGGGGCGAGCAGTACTTC
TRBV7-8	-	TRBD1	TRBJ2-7	CASSQAGQVLVYEQYF	TGTGCCAGCAGCCAAGCTGGACAGGTTCTCGTCTACGAGCAGTACTTC
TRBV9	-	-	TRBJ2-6	CASSDPREFSSGANVLTF	TGTGCCAGCAGCGACCCGCGAGAGTTCTCCTCTGGGGCCAACGTCCTGACTTTC
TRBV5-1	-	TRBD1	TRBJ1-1	CASSSTTPGQGGEHMNTEAFF	TGCGCCAGCAGCTCCACGACCCCGGGACAGGGAGGGGAACACATGAACACTGAAGCTTTCTTT
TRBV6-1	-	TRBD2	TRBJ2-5	CASSGWTRMNEETQYF	TGTGCCAGCAGTGGGTGGACTAGGATGAACGAAGAGACCCAGTACTTC
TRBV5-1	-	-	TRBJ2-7	CASSLQGISYEQYF	TGCGCCAGCAGCCTACAGGGAATCTCCTACGAGCAGTACTTC
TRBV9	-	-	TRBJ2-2	CASGGYTGELFF	TGTGCCAGCGGGGGGTACACCGGGGAGCTGTTTTTT
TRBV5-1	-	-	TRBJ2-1	CASSYFNNEQFF	TGCGCCAGCAGCTATTTCAACAATGAGCAGTTCTTC
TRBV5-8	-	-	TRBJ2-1	CASRPTGTGLGGYNEQFF	TGTGCCAGCAGGCCCACCGGGACAGGTCTCGGGGGGTACAATGAGCAGTTCTTC
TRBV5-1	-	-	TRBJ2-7	CASSLATGRSYEQYF	TGCGCCAGCAGCTTGGCGACAGGACGTTCCTACGAGCAGTACTTC
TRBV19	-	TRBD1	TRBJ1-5	CASSSTGGEYQPQHF	TGTGCCAGTAGTAGCACAGGGGGTGAATATCAGCCCCAGCATTTT
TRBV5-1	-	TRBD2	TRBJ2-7	CASSYRPGGGGGSAEQYF	TGCGCCAGCAGCTACCGCCCGGGGGGCGGGGGGGGGTCCGCCGAGCAGTACTTC
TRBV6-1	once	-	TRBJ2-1	CASIMDGVPNEQFF	TGTGCCAGCATCATGGACGGGGTTCCCAATGAGCAGTTCTTC
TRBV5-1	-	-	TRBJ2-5	CASSSGLTGEETQYF	TGCGCCAGCAGCTCGGGTCTGACGGGGGAAGAGACCCAGTACTTC